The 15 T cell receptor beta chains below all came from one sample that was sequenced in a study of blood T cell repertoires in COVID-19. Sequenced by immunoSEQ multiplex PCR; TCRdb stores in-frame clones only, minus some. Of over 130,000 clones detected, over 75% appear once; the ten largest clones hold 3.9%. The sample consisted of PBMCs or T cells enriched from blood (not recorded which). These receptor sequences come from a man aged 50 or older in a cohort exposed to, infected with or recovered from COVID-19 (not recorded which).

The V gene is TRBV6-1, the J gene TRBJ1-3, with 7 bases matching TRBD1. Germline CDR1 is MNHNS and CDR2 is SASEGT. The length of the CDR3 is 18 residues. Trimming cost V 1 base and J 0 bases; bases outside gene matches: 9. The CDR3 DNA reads TGTGCCAGCAGTGAAGATCCCCCGGGACAGTCCTCTGGAAACACCATATATTTT. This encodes CASSEDPPGQSSGNTIYF.

The CDR3 loop is CASSSTDSQETQYF. For the CDR3, the DNA is TGTGCCAGCAGCTCAACGGACAGCCAAGAGACCCAGTACTTC. The chain joins TRBV13 to TRBJ2-5; TRBD1 is a possible D gene (6 bases). Trimming removed 4 bases from V and 1 base from J, with 10 bases in between. The CDR3 runs 14 residues. Germline V lookup: CDR1 PRHDT, CDR2 FYEKMQ (reference sequence).

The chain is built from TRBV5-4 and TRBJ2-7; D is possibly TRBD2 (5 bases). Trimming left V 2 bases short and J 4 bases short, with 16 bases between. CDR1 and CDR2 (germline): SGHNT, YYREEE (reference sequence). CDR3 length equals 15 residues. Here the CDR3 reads CASSFGVAYGYEQYF. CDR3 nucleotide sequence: TGTGCCAGCAGCTTTGGGGTAGCGTATGGATACGAGCAGTACTTC.

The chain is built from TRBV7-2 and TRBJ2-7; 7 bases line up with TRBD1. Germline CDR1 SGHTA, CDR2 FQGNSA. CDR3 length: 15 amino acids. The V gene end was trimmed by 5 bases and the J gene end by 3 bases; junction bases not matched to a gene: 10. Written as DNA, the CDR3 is TGTGCCAGCAGCGCTCGACAGGGTCGCCTCTACGAGCAGTACTTC. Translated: CASSARQGRLYEQYF.

The CDR3: CASSVGGYGYTF. The DNA for the CDR3 is TGTGCCAGCAGCGTAGGAGGATATGGCTACACCTTC. This sequence joins TRBV5-6 and TRBJ1-2, with D uncertain. Germline V gene sequence: CDR1 SGHDT, CDR2 YYEEEE. CDR3 length equals 12 residues. V was clipped by 4 bases and J by 5 bases, with 9 bases between them.

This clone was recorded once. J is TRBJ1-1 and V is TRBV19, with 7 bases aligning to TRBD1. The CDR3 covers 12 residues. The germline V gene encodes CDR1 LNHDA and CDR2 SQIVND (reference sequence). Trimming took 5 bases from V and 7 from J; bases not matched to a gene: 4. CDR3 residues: CASSLRDSEAFF. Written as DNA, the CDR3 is TGTGCCAGTAGTCTAAGGGACAGTGAAGCTTTCTTT.

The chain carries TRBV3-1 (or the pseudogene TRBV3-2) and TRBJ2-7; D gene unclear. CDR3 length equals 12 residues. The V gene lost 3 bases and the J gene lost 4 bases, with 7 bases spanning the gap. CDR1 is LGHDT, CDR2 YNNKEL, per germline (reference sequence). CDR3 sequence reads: CASSHVGYEQYF. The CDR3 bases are TGTGCCAGCAGCCATGTCGGTTACGAGCAGTACTTC.

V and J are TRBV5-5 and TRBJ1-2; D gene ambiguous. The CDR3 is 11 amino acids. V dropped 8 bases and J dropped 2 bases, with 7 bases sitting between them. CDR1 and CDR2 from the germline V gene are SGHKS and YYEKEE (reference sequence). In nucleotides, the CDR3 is TGTGCCAGTGGCGGGAACTATGGCTACACCTTC. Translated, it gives CASGGNYGYTF.

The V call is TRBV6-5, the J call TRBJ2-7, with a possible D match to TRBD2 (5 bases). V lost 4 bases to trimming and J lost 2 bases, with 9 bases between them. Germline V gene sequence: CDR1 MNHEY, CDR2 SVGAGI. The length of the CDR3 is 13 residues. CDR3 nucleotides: TGTGCCAGCAGTTCCACTAGAACCTACGAGCAGTACTTC. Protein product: CASSSTRTYEQYF.

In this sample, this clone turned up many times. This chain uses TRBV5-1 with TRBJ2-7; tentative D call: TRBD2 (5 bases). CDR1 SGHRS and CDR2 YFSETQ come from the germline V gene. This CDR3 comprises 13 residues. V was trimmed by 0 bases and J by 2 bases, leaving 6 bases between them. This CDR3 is CASSLAGTYEQYF. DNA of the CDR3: TGCGCCAGCAGCTTGGCCGGGACCTACGAGCAGTACTTC. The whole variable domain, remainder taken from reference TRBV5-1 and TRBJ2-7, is KAGVTQTPRYLIKTRGQQVTLSCSPISGHRSVSWYQQTPGQGLQFLFEYFSETQRNKGNFPGRFSGRQFSNSRSEMNVSTLELGDSALYLCASSLAGTYEQYFGPGTRLTVT.

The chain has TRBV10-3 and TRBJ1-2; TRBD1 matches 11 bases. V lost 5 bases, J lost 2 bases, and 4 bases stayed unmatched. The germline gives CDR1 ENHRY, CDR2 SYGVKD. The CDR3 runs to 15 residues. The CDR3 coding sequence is TGTGCCATCAGTTGGGACAGGGGGATGAACTATGGCTACACCTTC. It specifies CAISWDRGMNYGYTF.

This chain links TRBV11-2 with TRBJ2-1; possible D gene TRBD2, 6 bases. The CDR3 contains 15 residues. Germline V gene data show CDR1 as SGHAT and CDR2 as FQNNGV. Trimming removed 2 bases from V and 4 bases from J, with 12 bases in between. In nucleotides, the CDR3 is TGTGCCAGCAGCTTAAGGCCTAGCGAGTACAATGAGCAGTTCTTC. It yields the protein CASSLRPSEYNEQFF.

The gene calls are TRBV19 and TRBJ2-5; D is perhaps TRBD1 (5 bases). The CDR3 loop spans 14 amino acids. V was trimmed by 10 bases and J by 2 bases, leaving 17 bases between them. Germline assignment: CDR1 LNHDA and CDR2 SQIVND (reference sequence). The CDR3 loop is CATSQYRTQETQYF. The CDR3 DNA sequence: TGTGCCACCTCCCAGTACCGGACACAAGAGACCCAGTACTTC. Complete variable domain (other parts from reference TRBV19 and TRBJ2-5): DGGITQSPKYLFRKEGQNVTLSCEQNLNHDAMYWYRQDPGQGLRLIYYSQIVNDFQKGDIAEGYSVSREKKESFPLTVTSAQKNPTAFYLCATSQYRTQETQYFGPGTRLLVL.

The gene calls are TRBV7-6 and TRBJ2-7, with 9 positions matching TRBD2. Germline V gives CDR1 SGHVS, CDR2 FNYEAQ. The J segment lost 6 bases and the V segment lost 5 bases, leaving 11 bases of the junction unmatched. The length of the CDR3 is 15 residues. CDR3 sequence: CASSPGGSGRTEQYF. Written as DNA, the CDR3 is TGTGCCAGCAGCCCGGGGGGTAGCGGGAGAACCGAGCAGTACTTC.

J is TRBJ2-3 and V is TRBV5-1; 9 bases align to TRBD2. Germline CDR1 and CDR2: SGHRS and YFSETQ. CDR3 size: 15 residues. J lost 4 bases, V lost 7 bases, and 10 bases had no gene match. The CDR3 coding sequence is TGCGCCAGCCGACCTCCAGCGGGAGGCCCAGATACGCAGTATTTT. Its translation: CASRPPAGGPDTQYF.